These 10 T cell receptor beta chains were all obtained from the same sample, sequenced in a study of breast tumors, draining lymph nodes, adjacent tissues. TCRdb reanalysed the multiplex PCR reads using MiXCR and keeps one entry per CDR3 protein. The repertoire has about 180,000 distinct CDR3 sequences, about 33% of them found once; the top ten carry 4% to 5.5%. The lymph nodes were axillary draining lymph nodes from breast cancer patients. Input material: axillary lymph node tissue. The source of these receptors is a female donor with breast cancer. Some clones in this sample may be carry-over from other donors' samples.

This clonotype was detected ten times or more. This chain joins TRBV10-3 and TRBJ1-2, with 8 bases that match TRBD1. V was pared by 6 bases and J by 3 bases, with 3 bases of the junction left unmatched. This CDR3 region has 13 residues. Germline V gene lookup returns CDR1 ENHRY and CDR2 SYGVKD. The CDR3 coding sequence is TGTGCCATCAGCGGGACAGGTGACTATGGCTACACCTTC. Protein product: CAISGTGDYGYTF.

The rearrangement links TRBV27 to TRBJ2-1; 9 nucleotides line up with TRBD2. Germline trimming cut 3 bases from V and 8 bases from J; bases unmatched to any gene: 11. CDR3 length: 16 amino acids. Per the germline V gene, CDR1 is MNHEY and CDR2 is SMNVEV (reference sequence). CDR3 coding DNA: TGTGCCAGCAGTTTCGCGGCGGGAGGGCCTATTGATGAGCAGTTCTTC. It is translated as CASSFAAGGPIDEQFF.

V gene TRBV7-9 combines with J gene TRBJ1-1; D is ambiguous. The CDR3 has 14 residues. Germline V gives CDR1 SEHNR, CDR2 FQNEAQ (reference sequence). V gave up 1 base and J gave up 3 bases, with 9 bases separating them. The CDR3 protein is CASSLVSAHTEAFF. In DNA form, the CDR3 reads TGTGCCAGCAGCTTAGTTTCAGCGCACACTGAAGCTTTCTTT.

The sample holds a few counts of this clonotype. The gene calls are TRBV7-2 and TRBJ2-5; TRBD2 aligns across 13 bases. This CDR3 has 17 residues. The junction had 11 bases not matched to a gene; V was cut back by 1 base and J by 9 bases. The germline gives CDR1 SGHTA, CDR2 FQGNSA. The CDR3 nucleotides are TGTGCCAGCAGCTTAGGACTAGCGGGGGGAATCCCGGAGCCCCAGTACTTC. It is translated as CASSLGLAGGIPEPQYF.

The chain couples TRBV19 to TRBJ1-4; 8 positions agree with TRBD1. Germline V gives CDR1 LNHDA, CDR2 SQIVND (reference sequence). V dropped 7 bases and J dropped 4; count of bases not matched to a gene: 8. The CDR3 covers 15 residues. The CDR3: CASTTPGQVNEKLFF. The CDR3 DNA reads TGTGCCAGTACTACCCCGGGACAGGTTAATGAAAAACTGTTTTTT.

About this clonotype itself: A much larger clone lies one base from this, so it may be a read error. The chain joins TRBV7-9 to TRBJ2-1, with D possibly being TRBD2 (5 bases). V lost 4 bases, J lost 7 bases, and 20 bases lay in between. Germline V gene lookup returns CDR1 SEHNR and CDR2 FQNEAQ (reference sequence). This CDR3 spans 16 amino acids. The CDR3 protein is CASSSKQDSQGNEQFF. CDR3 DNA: TGTGCCAGCAGCTCAAAGCAGGACTCTCAAGGGAATGAGCAGTTCTTC.

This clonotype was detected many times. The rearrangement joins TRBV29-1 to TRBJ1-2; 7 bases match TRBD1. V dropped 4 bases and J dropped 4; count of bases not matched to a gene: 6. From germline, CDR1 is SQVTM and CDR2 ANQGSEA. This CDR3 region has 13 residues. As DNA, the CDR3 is TGCAGCGTTGGCCACAGGGGTTCCTATGGCTACACCTTC. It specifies CSVGHRGSYGYTF.

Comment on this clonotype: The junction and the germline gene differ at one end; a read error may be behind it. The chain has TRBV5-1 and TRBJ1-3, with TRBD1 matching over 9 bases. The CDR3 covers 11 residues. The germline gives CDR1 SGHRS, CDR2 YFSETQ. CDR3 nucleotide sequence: TGCGCCAGCAGCTTATCTCGGACAGGGGTTTTT. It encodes CASSLSRTGVF. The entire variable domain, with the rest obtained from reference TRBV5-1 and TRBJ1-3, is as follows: KAGVTQTPRYLIKTRGQQVTLSCSPISGHRSVSWYQQTPGQGLQFLFEYFSETQRNKGNFPGRFSGRQFSNSRSEMNVSTLELGDSALYLCASSLSRTGVFGEGSWLTVV.

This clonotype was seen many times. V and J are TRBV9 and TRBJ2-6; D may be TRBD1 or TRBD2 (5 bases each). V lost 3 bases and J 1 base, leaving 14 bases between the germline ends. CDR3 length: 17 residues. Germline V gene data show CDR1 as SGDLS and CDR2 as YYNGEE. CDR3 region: CASSARDLWSGANVLTF. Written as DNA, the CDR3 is TGTGCCAGCAGCGCCAGGGACCTCTGGTCTGGGGCCAACGTCCTGACTTTC.

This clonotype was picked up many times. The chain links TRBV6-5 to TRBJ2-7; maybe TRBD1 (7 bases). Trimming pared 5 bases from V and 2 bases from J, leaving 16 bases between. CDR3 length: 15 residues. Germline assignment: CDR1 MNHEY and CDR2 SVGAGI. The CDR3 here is CASSRGVDRTYEQYF. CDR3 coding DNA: TGTGCCAGCAGTAGGGGGGTGGACAGGACCTACGAGCAGTACTTC.